Listed below are T cell receptor beta chains from one sample, sequenced in a study of long-term antiretroviral therapy in people with HIV. Data came from immunoSEQ multiplex PCR; TCRdb stores just in-frame clones and leaves some out. Here the sample spans fewer than 25,000 clones, about four fifths being singletons. The input for sequencing was unsorted PBMCs, taken at the start of antiretroviral therapy, before treatment. The receptor source for this set is a woman younger than 35 with HIV. Both conserved end residues are part of each CDR3. D genes are given only for firm matches. Clone sizes are given selectively: once, few, many, or a class where the clone is expanded.

d_gene	v_gene	j_gene	abundance	CDR3nt	CDR3aa
-	TRBV6-4	TRBJ1-1	-	TGTGCCAGCAGTGACTCGCTTAGGGGTGAAGCTTTCTTT	CASSDSLRGEAFF
TRBD1	TRBV5-1	TRBJ2-7	-	TGCGCCAGCAGCCGATCCTGGGACAGCGAGCAGTACTTC	CASSRSWDSEQYF
-	TRBV7-2	TRBJ2-7	-	TGTGCCAGCAGCTTCGGAATACAGGGACCTGTTTACGAGCAGTACTTC	CASSFGIQGPVYEQYF
-	TRBV6-5	TRBJ1-1	-	TGTGCCAGCAGTTACGGTGGGACTGAAGCTTTCTTT	CASSYGGTEAFF
TRBD2	TRBV28	TRBJ2-1	-	TGTGCCAGCACTTCACTAGCGGGAGGGTACAATGAGCAGTTCTTC	CASTSLAGGYNEQFF
TRBD2	TRBV2	TRBJ2-3	-	TGTGCCAGCAGTGGAGGACTAGCGGGACTTTATACGCAGTATTTT	CASSGGLAGLYTQYF
-	TRBV27	TRBJ2-1	-	TGTGCCAGCGATTCCGGGAATGAGCAGTTCTTC	CASDSGNEQFF
-	TRBV4-1	TRBJ2-7	-	TGCGCCAGCAGCCAAGAGGGCGGTCCAGCCTACGAGCAGTACTTC	CASSQEGGPAYEQYF
-	TRBV11-2	TRBJ1-1	-	TGTGCCAGCAGCCGAAAAAAGGCGCGTAGCACTGAAGCTTTCTTT	CASSRKKARSTEAFF
-	TRBV5-6	TRBJ1-5	few	TGTGCCAGCAGCTTGGGTGTGGGTAATCAGCCCCAGCATTTT	CASSLGVGNQPQHF
-	TRBV9	TRBJ2-7	-	TGTGCCAGCAGCGTAGAAGGTAGCTACTACGAGCAGTACTTC	CASSVEGSYYEQYF
-	TRBV27	TRBJ2-7	-	TGTGCCAGCACCCCGTCGGGGGCTCACGAGCAGTACTTC	CASTPSGAHEQYF
-	TRBV5-1	TRBJ2-1	-	TGCGCCAGCAGCTCGAGCGGGATCAGGGGCAATGAGCAGTTCTTC	CASSSSGIRGNEQFF
-	TRBV13	TRBJ1-2	-	TGTGCCAGCAGCCTGGGGACTAACCGGTCCCCTTTAGGTGGCTACACCTTC	CASSLGTNRSPLGGYTF
-	TRBV18	TRBJ1-5	-	TGTGCCAGCTCACCTATCGCAGGGAATCGCAATCAGCCCCAGCATTTT	CASSPIAGNRNQPQHF
TRBD2	TRBV4-2	TRBJ2-7	-	TGTGCCAGCAGCCAGGTAGCGGGGGGGAACGAGCAGTACTTC	CASSQVAGGNEQYF
-	TRBV6-6	TRBJ1-2	-	TGTGCCAGCAGTTTGACTCCCGGGAGTGGTGGCTACACCTTC	CASSLTPGSGGYTF
-	TRBV6-5	TRBJ2-5	-	TGTGCCAGCAGTTACGGTACAGAGACCCAGTACTTC	CASSYGTETQYF
-	TRBV6-5	TRBJ1-2	-	TGTGCCAGTACACACAGGGAGACTAACTATGGCTACACCTTC	CASTHRETNYGYTF
TRBD2	TRBV6-5	TRBJ2-3	-	TGTGCCAGCAGTTACCAAGCTAGCGGTGGGGGTACGCAGTATTTT	CASSYQASGGGTQYF
-	TRBV2	TRBJ2-2	-	TGTGCCACCCCGAGGGATGCCGGGGAGCTGTTTTTT	CATPRDAGELFF
-	TRBV19	TRBJ2-1	-	TGTGCCAGTAGTATGAGGGGCAATGAGCAGTTCTTC	CASSMRGNEQFF
-	TRBV28	TRBJ1-5	few	TGTGCCAGCAGTTCCAATTCAGGGAGCCTTGCACCCCAGCATTTT	CASSSNSGSLAPQHF
-	TRBV5-1	TRBJ2-7	-	TGCGCCAGCTCCCCCGCTGCGTGGGGCGAGCAGTACTTC	CASSPAAWGEQYF
-	TRBV19	TRBJ1-5	-	TGTGCCAGTAGTACCGACAGACGCAATCAGCCCCAGCATTTT	CASSTDRRNQPQHF
-	TRBV10-3	TRBJ1-2	-	TGTGCCATCCGCCAACCGGGACAAGAGAGCTACACCTTC	CAIRQPGQESYTF
-	TRBV28	TRBJ2-2	-	TGTGCCAGCAGTTTATACCCGGGGGTGCTCACCGGGGAGCTGTTTTTT	CASSLYPGVLTGELFF
-	TRBV4-2	TRBJ1-2	-	TGTGCCAGCAGCCAAGATGGACAGTCCTATGGCTACACCTTC	CASSQDGQSYGYTF
-	TRBV27	TRBJ2-7	-	TGTGCCAGCAGTTTATCAATAGGGCCCACCTACGAGCAGTACTTC	CASSLSIGPTYEQYF
-	TRBV11-3	TRBJ2-3	-	TGTGCCAGCAGCCCGAGAGGGGTAGATACGCAGTATTTT	CASSPRGVDTQYF
-	TRBV11-2	TRBJ2-1	-	TGTGCCAGCTCGTCTCCGGGGTCCCTTAGGGAGCAGTTCTTC	CASSSPGSLREQFF
-	TRBV7-9	TRBJ2-7	few	TGTGCCAGCAGCTTAGTGCCGGCGGCCTCCTACGAGCAGTACTTC	CASSLVPAASYEQYF
-	TRBV11-2	TRBJ2-4	-	TGTGCCAGCAGCTTAGATCAAAGCATGATTCAGTACTTC	CASSLDQSMIQYF
-	TRBV27	TRBJ2-7	once	TGTGCCAGCCGCAGGGCCTACGAGCAGTACTTC	CASRRAYEQYF
-	TRBV5-6	TRBJ2-7	-	TGTGCCAGCAGCTTGGTAGGCAGGGGCATCTACGAGCAGTACTTC	CASSLVGRGIYEQYF
-	TRBV19	TRBJ2-7	few	TGTGCCAGTAGTAAGGACGGGCCCTACGAGCAGTACTTC	CASSKDGPYEQYF
-	TRBV11-1	TRBJ1-1	few	TGTGCCAGCAGCTTAGAACTCGTTGGGGTTATCACTGAAGCTTTCTTT	CASSLELVGVITEAFF
-	TRBV27	TRBJ2-1	-	TGTGCCAGCAGTTTAGACGGCGGGAGCACAGGGGAGCAGTTCTTC	CASSLDGGSTGEQFF
-	TRBV6-5	TRBJ1-3	-	TGTGCCAGCAGTCGCGGACTGAACTCTGGAAACACCATATATTTT	CASSRGLNSGNTIYF
-	TRBV7-2	TRBJ1-1	-	TGTGCCAGCAGCTGGAGTAAGGAGATGAACACTGAAGCTTTCTTT	CASSWSKEMNTEAFF
-	TRBV7-2	TRBJ2-3	-	TGTGCCAGCAGCTTAGGGTATTACACTAGCACAGATACGCAGTATTTT	CASSLGYYTSTDTQYF
-	TRBV2	TRBJ1-2	few	TGTGCCAGCACCCGGATTGTGAGTTCAGATGGCTACACCTTC	CASTRIVSSDGYTF
TRBD2	TRBV4-2	TRBJ2-1	once	TGTGCCAGCAGCCAAGATAGACTAGCAGCGCGGGCCCGCTTCTTC	CASSQDRLAARARFF
TRBD2	TRBV4-3	TRBJ2-1	-	TGCGCCAGCAGCCAACCTAGCGGGGGTTTGAATGAGCAGTTCTTC	CASSQPSGGLNEQFF
-	TRBV5-4	TRBJ1-2	-	TGTGCCAGCAGCTTGGAGGGCCAGGGGAATTTCGGCTATGGCTACACCTTC	CASSLEGQGNFGYGYTF
-	TRBV23-1	TRBJ1-1	-	TGCGCCAGCGTTCGGACACTTCGGAACACTGAAGCTTTCTTT	CASVRTLRNTEAFF
-	TRBV28	TRBJ2-5	-	TGTGCCAGCAGTTTGGTCCGAAGGGGGGAAGAGACCCAGTACTTC	CASSLVRRGEETQYF
TRBD1	TRBV4-3	TRBJ1-2	-	TGCGCCAGCAGCCCTAAGGACAGGTTTAACTATGGCTACACCTTC	CASSPKDRFNYGYTF
-	TRBV9	TRBJ1-4	-	TGTGCCAGCCAGGGCGCCCCGGGATCCACTAATGAAAAACTGTTTTTT	CASQGAPGSTNEKLFF
-	TRBV11-3	TRBJ2-2	-	TGTGCCACTGGGAACAGTCCGAACACCGGGGAGCTGTTTTTT	CATGNSPNTGELFF
TRBD1	TRBV11-2	TRBJ2-5	-	TGTGCCAGCAGCTGGACAGGGACGGGAGAGACCCAGTACTTC	CASSWTGTGETQYF
-	TRBV7-2	TRBJ2-1	-	TGTGCCAGCAGCTTACGAGCGGAAGACTACAATGAGCAGTTCTTC	CASSLRAEDYNEQFF
-	TRBV2	TRBJ1-4	-	TGTGCCAGCAGTGATGCGGGTCCCGCTCGGGAAAAACTGTTTTTT	CASSDAGPAREKLFF
-	TRBV7-8	TRBJ2-2	-	TGTGCCAGCAGCTTAGTTTCCGGGGGCGCAGGCACCGGGGAGCTGTTTTTT	CASSLVSGGAGTGELFF
-	TRBV7-6	TRBJ2-3	once	TGTGCCAGCAGCTTAGTGCCGGGTTCATCGGGTACGCAGTATTTT	CASSLVPGSSGTQYF
TRBD1	TRBV2	TRBJ2-5	-	TGTGCCAGCAGTGGAGCCTACAGGGGCGATCAAGAGACCCAGTACTTC	CASSGAYRGDQETQYF
TRBD1	TRBV4-2	TRBJ1-5	few	TGTGCCAGCAGCCAGGGACAGGGCAGCAATCAGCCCCAGCATTTT	CASSQGQGSNQPQHF